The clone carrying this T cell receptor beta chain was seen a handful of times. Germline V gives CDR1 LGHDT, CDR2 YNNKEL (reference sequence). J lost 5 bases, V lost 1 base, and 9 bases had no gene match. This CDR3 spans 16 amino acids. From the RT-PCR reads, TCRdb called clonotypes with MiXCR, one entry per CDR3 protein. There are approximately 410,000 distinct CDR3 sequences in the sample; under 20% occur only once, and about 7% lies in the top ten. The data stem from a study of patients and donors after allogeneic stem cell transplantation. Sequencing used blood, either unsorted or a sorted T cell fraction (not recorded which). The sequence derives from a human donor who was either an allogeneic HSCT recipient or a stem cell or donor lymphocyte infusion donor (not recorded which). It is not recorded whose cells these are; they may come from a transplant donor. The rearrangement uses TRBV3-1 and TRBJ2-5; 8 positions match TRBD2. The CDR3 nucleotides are TGTGCCAGCAGCCAAGTTAACGGGAGGGCCCGGGAGACCCAGTACTTC. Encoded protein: CASSQVNGRARETQYF.